The 32 T cell receptor beta chains given below trace back to one sample, sequenced in a study of vaccination effects on CD4 cells after COVID-19. For these receptors, no antigen is known. Assay used: immunoSEQ multiplex PCR; TCRdb lists only in-frame clones, some missing. The data show tens of thousands of clones, roughly 62% seen once. Before any sequencing was done, the ViraFEST assay used viral peptide pools to expand antigen-specific CD4+ T cells. Investigators separated out CD4+ T cells once approximately 11 days of culture had passed. People in the vaccine group had not been infected with SARS-CoV-2 before, and their nucleocapsid antibodies were negative. Source: CD4+ T cells from PBMCs cultured with HCoV-OC43 spike peptides, taken before COVID-19 vaccination. Specified subset: HCoV-OC43 spike overlapping peptide pool stimulation. These TCRs come from a human donor who received a COVID-19 vaccine.

V usage is TRBV12-3 or TRBV12-4 and J usage is TRBJ1-1; weak D call: TRBD1 (6 bases). The CDR3 extends over 13 amino acids. Trimming took 3 bases from V and 8 from J, leaving 13 bases between them. CDR3 sequence: CASSFVGRGEAFF. The CDR3 coding sequence is TGTGCCAGCAGTTTTGTAGGCAGGGGAGAAGCTTTCTTT.

The chain employs TRBV18 and TRBJ2-5, with 10 bases identical to TRBD1. V was clipped by 3 bases and J by 5 bases; unmatched bases: 9. CDR1 and CDR2 (germline): KGHSH, LQKENI. The CDR3 totals 16 residues. CDR3 sequence (DNA): TGTGCCAGCTCACCTCGAGGGACAGGGGCAACGGAGACCCAGTACTTC. Translating gives CASSPRGTGATETQYF.

This chain links TRBV18 with TRBJ2-7; D is perhaps TRBD1 (5 bases). Germline-derived CDR1 and CDR2 are KGHSH and LQKENI. The CDR3 contains 13 residues. V was trimmed by 2 bases and J by 2 bases, leaving 7 bases between them. The DNA of the CDR3 is TGTGCCAGCTCACCAGGGGCACCCTACGAGCAGTACTTC. Translating it yields CASSPGAPYEQYF.

The table lists this clone with a few counts. This chain joins TRBV7-9 and TRBJ2-2; no reliable D call. Looked up from germline, CDR1 is SEHNR and CDR2 is FQNEAQ (reference sequence). This CDR3 has 15 residues. V dropped 2 bases and J dropped 1 base, with 8 bases sitting between them. The CDR3: CASSLRRLNTGELFF. CDR3 nucleotide sequence: TGTGCCAGCAGCTTACGGCGCCTGAACACCGGGGAGCTGTTTTTT.

The chain is built from TRBV18 and TRBJ2-3; no clear D gene. Germline V lookup: CDR1 KGHSH, CDR2 LQKENI. The V gene lost 4 bases and the J gene lost 0 bases, with 8 bases spanning the gap. This CDR3 has 14 residues. The CDR3 DNA reads TGTGCCAGCTCACTGACAACGAGCACAGATACGCAGTATTTT. It encodes CASSLTTSTDTQYF.

This CDR3 is CASRRTDMNTEAFF. DNA for the CDR3: TGTGCCAGCAGAAGGACGGATATGAACACTGAAGCTTTCTTT. The genes are TRBV6-5 and TRBJ1-1, with D uncertain. This CDR3 region has 14 residues. The V end lost 6 bases, the J end lost 0 bases, and 11 bases lay between the germline ends. From germline, CDR1 is MNHEY and CDR2 SVGAGI.

The rearrangement uses TRBV5-1 and TRBJ2-1, with D perhaps matching TRBD2 (5 bases). Germline V CDR1 and CDR2: SGHRS, YFSETQ. With 0 bases removed from V and 4 bases from J, the gap between germline ends came to 11 bases. The CDR3 runs 15 residues. The chain's CDR3 is CASSLGGRGYNEQFF. The DNA of the CDR3 is TGCGCCAGCAGCTTGGGAGGGAGAGGGTACAATGAGCAGTTCTTC.

V and J are TRBV2 and TRBJ2-7, with a weak D call TRBD1 (7 bases). V lost 3 bases to trimming and J lost 7 bases, with 16 bases between them. CDR3 size: 14 residues. Germline lookup yields CDR1 SNHLY and CDR2 FYNNEI. In DNA, the CDR3 is TGTGCCAGCAGTGACGGCAGGGGGGCTATGGAGCAGTACTTC. Residues: CASSDGRGAMEQYF.

The rearrangement joins TRBV6-1 to TRBJ2-7; TRBD2 might be the D (5 bases). V was pared by 0 bases and J by 3 bases, with 15 bases between. CDR1 MNHNS and CDR2 SASEGT come from the germline V gene. The CDR3 is 16 residues long. CDR3 residues: CASSEATRTGDYEQYF. In nucleotides, the CDR3 is TGTGCCAGCAGTGAAGCTACCCGGACCGGGGACTACGAGCAGTACTTC.

This chain uses TRBV6-5 with TRBJ1-5; D is unresolved. This CDR3 region has 15 residues. V was pared by 8 bases and J by 3 bases, with 17 bases between. Per the germline V gene, CDR1 is MNHEY and CDR2 is SVGAGI. CDR3 protein: CASWSQSRANQPQHF. DNA of the CDR3: TGTGCCAGCTGGAGTCAGTCTCGGGCCAATCAGCCCCAGCATTTT.

The chain has TRBV7-8 and TRBJ1-2; no clear D gene. CDR3 length: 14 residues. V dropped 4 bases and J dropped 4 bases, with 13 bases sitting between them. Germline-derived CDR1 and CDR2 are SGHVS and FQNEAQ. The CDR3: CASSSRHPSYGYTF. The CDR3 DNA reads as TGTGCCAGCAGCTCCCGCCATCCTTCCTATGGCTACACCTTC.

V is TRBV19 and J is TRBJ1-6; no definite D call. V was clipped by 1 base and J by 7 bases, with 8 bases between them. Germline assignment: CDR1 LNHDA and CDR2 SQIVND (reference sequence). This CDR3 comprises 14 residues. CDR3 sequence: CASSIGPINSPLHF. CDR3 coding DNA: TGTGCCAGTAGTATAGGGCCGATAAATTCACCCCTCCACTTT.

The chain is built from TRBV3-1 (or the pseudogene TRBV3-2) and TRBJ2-5, with 8 positions matching TRBD2. Germline values: CDR1 LGHDT, CDR2 YNNKEL (reference sequence). Germline trimming cut 8 bases from V and 4 bases from J; bases unmatched to any gene: 6. CDR3 length equals 13 residues. CDR3 amino acids: CASVRGASETQYF. DNA for the CDR3: TGTGCCAGCGTGCGGGGGGCCTCAGAGACCCAGTACTTC.

The chain employs TRBV7-8 and TRBJ1-6; 10 positions agree with TRBD1. The germline CDR1 and CDR2 sequences are SGHVS and FQNEAQ. V shed 4 bases and J 7 bases; nucleotides not matched to a gene: 7. This CDR3 contains 16 residues. This chain's CDR3 is CASSSGQGFRNSPLHF. The CDR3 region has the DNA TGTGCCAGCAGCTCGGGACAGGGGTTCCGGAATTCACCCCTCCACTTT.

This chain joins TRBV3-1 (or the pseudogene TRBV3-2) and TRBJ2-7, with D unclear. CDR1 and CDR2 from the germline V gene are LGHDT and YNNKEL (reference sequence). Trimming shortened V by 4 bases and J by 4 bases, and 11 bases separated the two germline ends. The CDR3 extends over 13 amino acids. The CDR3 here is CASSPPGGYEQYF. The DNA for the CDR3 is TGTGCCAGCAGCCCCCCCGGCGGTTACGAGCAGTACTTC.

This sequence joins TRBV25-1 and TRBJ1-4; D call uncertain. This CDR3 is built from 11 residues. V was cut by 5 bases and J by 6 bases, with 4 bases left in between. The germline V gene has CDR1 MGHDK and CDR2 SYGVNS. The CDR3 nucleotides read TGTGCCAGCAGTACCTATGAAAAACTGTTTTTT. Amino acids: CASSTYEKLFF.

This chain joins TRBV5-4 and TRBJ1-3; 7 bases are a match to TRBD1. The CDR3 consists of 14 residues. J was trimmed by 4 bases and V by 3 bases; bases with no gene match: 4. Germline CDR1 and CDR2: SGHNT and YYREEE (reference sequence). The CDR3 DNA follows: TGTGCCAGCAGCTCCAGGGGGTCCGGAAACACCATATATTTT. The encoded protein is CASSSRGSGNTIYF.

V is TRBV28 and J is TRBJ1-1; 8 bases align to TRBD1. The CDR3 has 17 amino acids. J was trimmed by 1 base and V by 2 bases; bases with no gene match: 9. Germline lookup yields CDR1 MDHEN and CDR2 SYDVKM. The CDR3, as DNA: TGTGCCAGCAGTTTAAGTCAGGGGGCAGGTGGGAACACTGAAGCTTTCTTT. This gives the protein CASSLSQGAGGNTEAFF.

This chain joins TRBV2 and TRBJ1-1, with 9 bases matching TRBD1. CDR3 length equals 16 residues. With 4 bases clipped from V and 5 bases from J, the junction kept 11 bases outside the gene matches. Germline V CDR1 and CDR2: SNHLY, FYNNEI. The CDR3: CASSVSAGTGRTEAFF. CDR3 nucleotides: TGTGCCAGCAGTGTGTCGGCCGGGACAGGGCGGACTGAAGCTTTCTTT.

On this clone: Other DNA sequences in the sample encode the same CDR3. J is TRBJ2-3 and V is TRBV4-2; no reliable D call. The germline V gene encodes CDR1 LGHNA and CDR2 YNFKEQ. The CDR3 consists of 16 residues. Between the trimmed V and J ends, which lost 0 bases and 0 bases, there was a span of 10 bases. In DNA, the CDR3 is TGTGCCAGCAGCCAAGATTCCCGGAGAAGCACAGATACGCAGTATTTT. Amino acid sequence: CASSQDSRRSTDTQYF.

This clone has a handful of counts. The V call is TRBV24-1, the J call TRBJ2-2; maybe TRBD2 (6 bases). CDR1 and CDR2 from the germline V gene are KGHDR and SFDVKD. Trimming left V 5 bases short and J 5 bases short, with 8 bases between. The CDR3 length is 13 residues. The CDR3 spells CATSGLATGELFF. DNA for the CDR3: TGTGCCACCAGTGGGCTAGCGACCGGGGAGCTGTTTTTT.

This chain uses TRBV5-4 with TRBJ1-5; D is unclear. This CDR3 has 13 amino acids. With 0 bases removed from V and 3 bases from J, the gap between germline ends came to 4 bases. The germline gives CDR1 SGHNT, CDR2 YYREEE (reference sequence). The DNA of the CDR3 is TGTGCCAGCAGCTTGGGACTCAATCAGCCCCAGCATTTT. The encoded protein is CASSLGLNQPQHF.

The V gene is TRBV29-1, the J gene TRBJ2-1, with TRBD1 matching 7 bases. The CDR3 length is 13 residues. CDR1 SQVTM and CDR2 ANQGSEA come from the germline V gene. Trimming took 7 bases from V and 5 from J; bases not matched to a gene: 8. The CDR3 loop is CSGAGTADNEQFF. Written as DNA, the CDR3 is TGCAGCGGCGCCGGGACAGCTGACAATGAGCAGTTCTTC.

This clone was observed a handful of times. The chain couples TRBV7-9 to TRBJ1-2; no definite D call. V gave up 2 bases and J gave up 3 bases, with 7 bases separating them. The germline V gene has CDR1 SEHNR and CDR2 FQNEAQ (reference sequence). The CDR3 length is 13 residues. The CDR3 region is CASSLNGYYGYTF. The CDR3 nucleotides read TGTGCCAGCAGCTTAAACGGTTACTATGGCTACACCTTC.

This clone appeared a few times. This chain uses TRBV7-9 with TRBJ2-7; 9 nucleotides align to TRBD1. CDR3 length equals 19 residues. Germline CDR1 is SEHNR and CDR2 is FQNEAQ (reference sequence). The J segment lost 2 bases and the V segment lost 1 base, leaving 15 bases of the junction unmatched. This CDR3 is CASSLGPGQGALPPYEQYF. The CDR3 coding sequence is TGTGCCAGCAGCTTAGGGCCGGGACAGGGTGCCCTGCCCCCCTACGAGCAGTACTTC.

V is TRBV13 and J is TRBJ2-7; 15 bases align to TRBD2. This CDR3 has 21 amino acids. Germline V gene sequence: CDR1 PRHDT, CDR2 FYEKMQ (reference sequence). Trimming removed 5 bases from V and 3 bases from J; junction bases left unmatched: 20. CDR3 DNA: TGTGCCAGCAGCCCGACTTTACGGGGACTAGCGGGAGGCAACGGCTTCTACGAGCAGTACTTC. Translated, it gives CASSPTLRGLAGGNGFYEQYF.

The chain links TRBV7-9 to TRBJ2-3, with D tentatively TRBD2 (6 bases). Germline V gene lookup returns CDR1 SEHNR and CDR2 FQNEAQ (reference sequence). V gave up 1 base and J gave up 6 bases, with 20 bases separating them. This CDR3 spans 17 amino acids. The CDR3 here is CASSLVYSIDGGDTQYF. The CDR3 DNA sequence: TGTGCCAGCAGCTTAGTGTATTCGATCGACGGGGGTGATACGCAGTATTTT.

The gene calls are TRBV10-3 and TRBJ2-7; 9 bases line up with TRBD1. V was clipped by 6 bases and J by 5 bases; unmatched bases: 11. Germline CDR1 reads ENHRY; CDR2 reads SYGVKD. There are 15 residues in the CDR3. The CDR3 loop is CAIRSTGQGVNEQYF. CDR3 DNA sequence: TGTGCCATCAGGTCCACGGGACAGGGAGTAAACGAGCAGTACTTC.

This clone was picked up a small number of times. V is TRBV7-8 and J is TRBJ1-1; 7 positions match TRBD1. Trimming at V came to 1 base and at J to 0 bases, leaving 8 bases not matched to a gene. CDR3 size: 17 residues. Germline CDR1 and CDR2: SGHVS and FQNEAQ. DNA for the CDR3: TGTGCCAGCAGCTTAGGGGTGGGACAGATCATGAACACTGAAGCTTTCTTT. Encoded protein: CASSLGVGQIMNTEAFF.

This rearrangement joins TRBV7-9 to TRBJ1-5; D not certain. The germline gives CDR1 SEHNR, CDR2 FQNEAQ (reference sequence). The CDR3 sequence is 14 residues long. V was pared by 3 bases and J by 1 base, with 7 bases between. The CDR3 reads CASSFGHSNQPQHF. The CDR3 bases are TGTGCCAGCAGCTTCGGGCACAGCAATCAGCCCCAGCATTTT.

This clone came up a few times. V gene TRBV7-9 combines with J gene TRBJ1-4; no clear D gene. The germline V gene encodes CDR1 SEHNR and CDR2 FQNEAQ (reference sequence). V shed 4 bases and J shed 0 bases, with 6 bases lying between them. The CDR3 spans 14 residues. In nucleotides, the CDR3 is TGTGCCAGCAGCTCACAGACAACTAATGAAAAACTGTTTTTT. It codes for CASSSQTTNEKLFF.

The chain links TRBV12-3 or TRBV12-4 to TRBJ1-2, with D tentatively TRBD1 (5 bases). CDR3 length: 13 residues. With 1 base removed from V and 7 bases from J, the gap between germline ends came to 10 bases. CDR3 loop: CASSLEGTSGYTF. CDR3 DNA sequence: TGTGCCAGCAGTTTAGAAGGGACTAGTGGCTACACCTTC.